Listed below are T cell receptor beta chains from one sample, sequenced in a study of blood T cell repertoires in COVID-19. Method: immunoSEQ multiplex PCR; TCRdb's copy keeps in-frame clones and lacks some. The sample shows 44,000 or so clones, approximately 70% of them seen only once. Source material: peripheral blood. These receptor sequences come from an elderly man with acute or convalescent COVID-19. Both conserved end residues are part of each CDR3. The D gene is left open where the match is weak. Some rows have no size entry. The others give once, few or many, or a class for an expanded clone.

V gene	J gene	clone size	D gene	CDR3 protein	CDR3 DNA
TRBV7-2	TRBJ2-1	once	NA	CASSFTVLEQFF	TGTGCCAGCAGTTTTACAGTGTTGGAGCAGTTCTTC
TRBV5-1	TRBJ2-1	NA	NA	CASSIGEGDEQFF	TGCGCCAGCAGCATAGGTGAGGGAGATGAGCAGTTCTTC
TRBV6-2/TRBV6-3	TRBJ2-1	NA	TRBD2	CASSRLGERGAQNEQFF	TGTGCCAGCAGTCGCCTCGGGGAGCGGGGGGCCCAAAATGAGCAGTTCTTC
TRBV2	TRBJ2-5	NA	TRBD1	CASSELGTAQETQYF	TGTGCCAGCAGTGAATTAGGGACAGCTCAAGAGACCCAGTACTTC
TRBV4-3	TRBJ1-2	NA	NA	CASSQEKDYGYTF	TGCGCCAGCAGCCAAGAGAAGGACTACGGCTACACCTTC
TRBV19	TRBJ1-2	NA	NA	CASSISRTLLDGYTF	TGTGCCAGTAGTATCTCCCGAACCCTATTGGATGGCTACACCTTC
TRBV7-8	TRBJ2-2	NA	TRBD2	CASSPPQLAGGDGELFF	TGTGCCAGCAGCCCACCCCAACTAGCGGGAGGGGACGGGGAGCTGTTTTTT
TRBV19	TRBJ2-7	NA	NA	CASSLQTGRNEQYF	TGTGCCAGTAGCCTACAAACAGGGCGGAACGAGCAGTACTTC
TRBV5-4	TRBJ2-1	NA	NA	CASSLSDTTYNEQFF	TGTGCCAGCAGCCTATCGGACACGACTTACAATGAGCAGTTCTTC
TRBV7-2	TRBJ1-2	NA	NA	CASSLAPGEDGYTF	TGTGCCAGCAGCCTAGCCCCGGGGGAGGATGGCTACACCTTC
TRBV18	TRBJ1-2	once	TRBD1	CASSTGDRAYGYTF	TGTGCCAGCTCAACAGGGGACAGGGCTTATGGCTACACCTTC
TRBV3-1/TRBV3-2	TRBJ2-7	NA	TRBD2	CASSFPSSGRTYEQYF	TGTGCCAGCAGCTTTCCCAGCAGCGGGAGGACCTACGAGCAGTACTTC
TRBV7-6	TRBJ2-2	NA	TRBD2	CASSELAGANTGELFF	TGTGCCAGCAGCGAACTAGCGGGGGCGAACACCGGGGAGCTGTTTTTT
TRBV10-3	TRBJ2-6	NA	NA	CAISDSSGANVLTF	TGTGCCATCAGTGACAGCTCTGGGGCCAACGTCCTGACTTTC
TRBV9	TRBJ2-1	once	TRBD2	CASSGTGTRVYNEQFF	TGTGCCAGCAGCGGCACCGGGACTAGAGTCTACAATGAGCAGTTCTTC
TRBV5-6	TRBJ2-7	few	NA	CASSLAISSYEQYF	TGTGCCAGCAGCTTGGCCATTAGCTCCTACGAGCAGTACTTC
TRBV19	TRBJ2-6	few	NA	CASSIAGRVLAGANVLTF	TGTGCCAGTAGTATAGCTGGCAGGGTGCTCGCTGGGGCCAACGTCCTGACTTTC
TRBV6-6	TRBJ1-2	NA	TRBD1	CASSSDRAGYTF	TGTGCCAGCAGTTCGGACAGGGCTGGTTACACCTTC
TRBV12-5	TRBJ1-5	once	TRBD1	CASGLSVGQGNQPQHF	TGTGCTAGTGGTTTGAGCGTGGGACAGGGTAATCAGCCCCAGCATTTT
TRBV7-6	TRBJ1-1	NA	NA	CASSPGLGMNTEAFF	TGTGCCAGCAGCCCAGGGCTTGGCATGAACACTGAAGCTTTCTTT
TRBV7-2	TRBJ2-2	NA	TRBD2	CASSLGLWLAGGRTGELFF	TGTGCCAGCAGCTTAGGGCTTTGGCTAGCGGGAGGGCGAACCGGGGAGCTGTTTTTT
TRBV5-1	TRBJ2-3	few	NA	CASSYSGGSTDTQYF	TGCGCCAGCAGCTATAGCGGAGGAAGCACAGATACGCAGTATTTT
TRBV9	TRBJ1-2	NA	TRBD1	CASSVGQGDYGYTF	TGTGCCAGCAGCGTAGGACAGGGGGACTATGGCTACACCTTC
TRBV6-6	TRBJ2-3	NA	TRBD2	CASSYGGSTGRDTQYF	TGTGCCAGCAGTTACGGCGGGAGCACGGGCCGAGATACGCAGTATTTT
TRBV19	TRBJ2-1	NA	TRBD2	CASQPGTSGVYNEQFF	TGTGCCAGCCAGCCCGGGACTAGCGGGGTGTACAATGAGCAGTTCTTC
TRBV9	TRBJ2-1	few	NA	CASSVQSNNEQFF	TGTGCCAGCAGCGTCCAAAGCAACAATGAGCAGTTCTTC
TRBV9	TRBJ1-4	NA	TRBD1	CASSPQGGDEKLFF	TGTGCCAGCAGCCCACAGGGGGGGGATGAAAAACTGTTTTTT
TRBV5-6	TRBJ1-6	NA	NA	CASSLGQINSPLHF	TGTGCCAGCAGCCTCGGACAGATCAATTCACCCCTCCACTTT
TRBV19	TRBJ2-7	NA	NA	CASTRNGESGYEQYF	TGTGCCAGTACCCGCAACGGGGAATCGGGCTACGAGCAGTACTTC
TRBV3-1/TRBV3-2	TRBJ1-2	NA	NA	CASMGGAYGYTF	TGTGCCAGCATGGGAGGGGCCTATGGCTACACCTTC
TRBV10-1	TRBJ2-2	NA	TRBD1	CASMGTGSTGELFF	TGCGCCAGCATGGGGACAGGGTCCACCGGGGAGCTGTTTTTT
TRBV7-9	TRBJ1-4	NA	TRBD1	CASSDGTGGNEKLFF	TGTGCCAGCAGCGACGGGACAGGGGGGAATGAAAAACTGTTTTTT
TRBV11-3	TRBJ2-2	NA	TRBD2	CASSLGGGADTGELFF	TGTGCCAGCAGCTTAGGCGGGGGGGCCGACACCGGGGAGCTGTTTTTT
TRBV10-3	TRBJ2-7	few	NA	CAISEEGRYEQYF	TGTGCCATCAGTGAGGAGGGTAGGTACGAGCAGTACTTC
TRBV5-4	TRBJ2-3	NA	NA	CASSLGLEADTQYF	TGTGCCAGCAGCTTGGGACTAGAAGCAGATACGCAGTATTTT
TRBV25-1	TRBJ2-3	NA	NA	CASSDFSTEGDTQYF	TGTGCCAGCAGTGATTTCTCGACAGAAGGAGATACGCAGTATTTT
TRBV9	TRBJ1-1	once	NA	CASSVDPGDTEAFF	TGTGCCAGCAGCGTCGACCCGGGAGACACTGAAGCTTTCTTT
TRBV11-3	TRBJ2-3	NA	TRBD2	CASSLGTRSDTQYF	TGTGCCAGCAGCTTGGGGACTAGATCAGATACGCAGTATTTT
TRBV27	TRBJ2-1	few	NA	CASSFWAGPGNEQFF	TGTGCCAGCAGTTTCTGGGCGGGGCCGGGCAATGAGCAGTTCTTC
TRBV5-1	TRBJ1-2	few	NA	CASSLQGYGYTF	TGCGCCAGCAGCTTGCAGGGGTATGGCTACACCTTC
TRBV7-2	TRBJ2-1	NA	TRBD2	CASSSRLAGEINNEQFF	TGTGCCAGCAGCTCCCGACTAGCGGGAGAAATCAACAATGAGCAGTTCTTC
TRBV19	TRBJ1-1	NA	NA	CASKGGGGEMNTEAFF	TGTGCCAGTAAAGGGGGGGGAGGGGAGATGAACACTGAAGCTTTCTTT
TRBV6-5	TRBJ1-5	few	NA	CAIRQALNQPQHF	TGTGCCATCAGACAGGCCCTCAATCAGCCCCAGCATTTT
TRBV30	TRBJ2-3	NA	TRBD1	CAWTPGQGARDTQYF	TGTGCCTGGACGCCGGGACAGGGGGCGAGAGATACGCAGTATTTT
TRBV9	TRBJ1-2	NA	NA	CASSGTGFVGYTF	TGTGCCAGCAGCGGAACAGGGTTTGTTGGCTACACCTTC
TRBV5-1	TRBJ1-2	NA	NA	CASSSDSNYGYTF	TGCGCCAGCAGCTCGGACAGTAACTATGGCTACACCTTC
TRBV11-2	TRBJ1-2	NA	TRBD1	CASSLGRQGVYGYTF	TGTGCCAGCAGCTTAGGTCGACAGGGGGTCTATGGCTACACCTTC
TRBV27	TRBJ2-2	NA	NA	CAAWLAPNTGELFF	TGTGCCGCTTGGCTAGCCCCGAACACCGGGGAGCTGTTTTTT
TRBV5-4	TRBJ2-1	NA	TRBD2	CASSTRTSGGTEQFF	TGTGCCAGCAGCACGAGGACTAGCGGGGGGACTGAGCAGTTCTTC
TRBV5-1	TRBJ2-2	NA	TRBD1	CASSWTGAVNTGELFF	TGCGCCAGCAGCTGGACAGGGGCGGTGAACACCGGGGAGCTGTTTTTT